A single sample gave rise to the 4 T cell receptor beta chains below, sequenced in a study of identical twins. TCRdb re-called the 5' RACE reads through MiXCR, storing one row per CDR3 protein. The table lists some 590,000 distinct CDR3 sequences, 9.6% of them singletons, with around 3.2% in the top ten. Separately, the same data were catalogued under a study of yellow fever vaccine responses in identical twins.

Sequenced sample: PBMCs. The receptors originated from a woman aged 18-30 years in good health.

This clonotype was counted many times. The chain uses TRBV24-1 and TRBJ2-1, with 7 bases fitting TRBD2. This CDR3 has 17 amino acids. Per the germline V gene, CDR1 is KGHDR and CDR2 is SFDVKD. Trimming removed 5 bases from V and 0 bases from J; junction bases left unmatched: 9. This CDR3 reads CATSVGPGGGSYNEQFF. The CDR3 coding sequence is TGTGCCACCAGTGTCGGGCCAGGCGGGGGCTCCTACAATGAGCAGTTCTTC.

Ten or more counts support this clonotype. V is TRBV3-1 and J is TRBJ2-3; possibly TRBD1 or TRBD2 for D (5 bases each). The V end lost 4 bases, the J end lost 4 bases, and 15 bases lay between the germline ends. From germline, CDR1 is LGHDT and CDR2 YNNKEL (reference sequence). CDR3 size: 15 residues. The CDR3 DNA reads as TGTGCCAGCAGCCCCTTCGAGGGGCCTTCAGATACGCAGTATTTT. This encodes CASSPFEGPSDTQYF.

This clonotype came up many times. The chain carries TRBV20-1 and TRBJ2-7; TRBD1 aligns across 9 bases. The CDR3 loop spans 14 amino acids. J was trimmed by 1 base and V by 3 bases; bases with no gene match: 4. In germline, CDR1 is DFQATT, CDR2 SNEGSKA (reference sequence). Here the CDR3 DNA reads TGCAGTGCTAGGCAAGGGACAGGGTCCTACGAGCAGTACTTC. Protein: CSARQGTGSYEQYF.

The chain is built from TRBV11-3 and TRBJ2-3; D may match TRBD1 or TRBD2 (5 bases each). V lost 8 bases and J 2 bases, leaving 14 bases between the germline ends. The CDR3 is made up of 14 amino acids. CDR1 and CDR2 (germline): SGHNT, YENEEA. The CDR3: CASAPGTFTDTQYF. In nucleotides, the CDR3 is TGTGCCAGCGCCCCCGGGACCTTCACAGATACGCAGTATTTT.